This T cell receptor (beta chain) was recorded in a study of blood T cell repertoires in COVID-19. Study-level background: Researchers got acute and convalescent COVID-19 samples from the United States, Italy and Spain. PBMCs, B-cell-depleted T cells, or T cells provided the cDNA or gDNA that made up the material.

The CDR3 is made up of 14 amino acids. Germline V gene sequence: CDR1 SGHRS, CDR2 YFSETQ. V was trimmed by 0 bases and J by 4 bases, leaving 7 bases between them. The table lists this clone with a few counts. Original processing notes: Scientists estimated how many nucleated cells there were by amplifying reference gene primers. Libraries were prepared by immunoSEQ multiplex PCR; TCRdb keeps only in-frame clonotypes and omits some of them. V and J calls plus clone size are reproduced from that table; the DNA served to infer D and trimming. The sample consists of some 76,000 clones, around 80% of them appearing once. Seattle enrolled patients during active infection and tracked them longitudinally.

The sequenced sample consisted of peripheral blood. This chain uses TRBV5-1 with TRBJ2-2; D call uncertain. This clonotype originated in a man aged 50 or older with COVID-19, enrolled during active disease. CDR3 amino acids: CASSLGHITGELFF. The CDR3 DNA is TGCGCCAGCAGCTTGGGGCACATCACCGGGGAGCTGTTTTTT.